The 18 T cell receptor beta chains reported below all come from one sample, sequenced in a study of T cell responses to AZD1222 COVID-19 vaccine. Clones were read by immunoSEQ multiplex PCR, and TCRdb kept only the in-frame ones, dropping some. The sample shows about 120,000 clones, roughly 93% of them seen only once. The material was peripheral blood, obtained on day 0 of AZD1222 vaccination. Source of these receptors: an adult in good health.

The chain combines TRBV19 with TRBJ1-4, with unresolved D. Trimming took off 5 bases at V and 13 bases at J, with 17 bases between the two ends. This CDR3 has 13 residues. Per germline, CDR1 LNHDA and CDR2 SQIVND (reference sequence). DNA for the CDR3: TGTGCCAGTAGTTCCCTATATCCAGAGGGACTGTTTTTT. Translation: CASSSLYPEGLFF. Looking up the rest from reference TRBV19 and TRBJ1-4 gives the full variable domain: DGGITQSPKYLFRKEGQNVTLSCEQNLNHDAMYWYRQDPGQGLRLIYYSQIVNDFQKGDIAEGYSVSREKKESFPLTVTSAQKNPTAFYLCASSSLYPEGLFFGSGTQLSVL.

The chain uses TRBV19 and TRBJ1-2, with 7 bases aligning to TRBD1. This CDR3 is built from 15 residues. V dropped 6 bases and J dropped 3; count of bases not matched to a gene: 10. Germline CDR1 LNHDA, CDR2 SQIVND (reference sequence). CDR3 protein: CASSPTPDRDYGYTF. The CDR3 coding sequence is TGTGCCAGTAGCCCTACCCCAGACAGGGACTATGGCTACACCTTC.

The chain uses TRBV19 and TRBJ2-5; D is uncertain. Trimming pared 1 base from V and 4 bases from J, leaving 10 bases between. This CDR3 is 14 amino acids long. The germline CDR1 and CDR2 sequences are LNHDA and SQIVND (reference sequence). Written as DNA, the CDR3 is TGTGCCAGTAGTATAGGTGGCCTCCTAGAGACCCAGTACTTC. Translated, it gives CASSIGGLLETQYF.

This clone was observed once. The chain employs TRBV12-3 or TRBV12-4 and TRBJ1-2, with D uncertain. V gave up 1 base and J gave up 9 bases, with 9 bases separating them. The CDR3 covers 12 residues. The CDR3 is CASSLGGSRYTF. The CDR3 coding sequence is TGTGCCAGCAGTTTAGGGGGATCCCGCTACACCTTC.

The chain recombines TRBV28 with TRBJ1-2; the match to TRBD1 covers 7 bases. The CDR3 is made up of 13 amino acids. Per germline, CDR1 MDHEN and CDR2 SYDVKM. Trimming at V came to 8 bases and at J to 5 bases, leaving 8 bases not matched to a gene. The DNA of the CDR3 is TGTGCCAGCCGTTCCGGGACAGATTATGGCTACACCTTC. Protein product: CASRSGTDYGYTF.

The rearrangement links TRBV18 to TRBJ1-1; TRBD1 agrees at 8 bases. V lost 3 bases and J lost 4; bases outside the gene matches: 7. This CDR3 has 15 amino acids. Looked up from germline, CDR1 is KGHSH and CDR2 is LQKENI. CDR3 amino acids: CASSPGLDRGTEAFF. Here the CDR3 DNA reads TGTGCCAGCTCACCGGGGCTCGACAGGGGCACTGAAGCTTTCTTT.

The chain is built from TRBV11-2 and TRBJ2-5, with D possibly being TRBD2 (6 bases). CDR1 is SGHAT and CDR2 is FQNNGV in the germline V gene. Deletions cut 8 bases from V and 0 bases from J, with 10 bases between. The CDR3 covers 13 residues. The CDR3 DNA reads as TGTGCCAGCGGGAGGTCGTACCAAGAGACCCAGTACTTC. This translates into CASGRSYQETQYF.

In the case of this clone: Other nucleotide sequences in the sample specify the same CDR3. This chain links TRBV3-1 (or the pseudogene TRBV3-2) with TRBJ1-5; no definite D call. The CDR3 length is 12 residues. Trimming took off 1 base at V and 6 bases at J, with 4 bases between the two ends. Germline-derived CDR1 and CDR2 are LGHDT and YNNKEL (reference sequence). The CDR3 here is CASSQGGQPQHF. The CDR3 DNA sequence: TGTGCCAGCAGCCAAGGCGGTCAGCCCCAGCATTTT.

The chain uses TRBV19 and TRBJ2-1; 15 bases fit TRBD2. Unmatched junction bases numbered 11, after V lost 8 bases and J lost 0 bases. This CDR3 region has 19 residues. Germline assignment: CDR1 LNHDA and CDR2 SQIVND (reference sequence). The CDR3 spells CASGPSGTSGGSSYNEQFF. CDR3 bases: TGTGCCAGTGGGCCATCCGGGACTAGCGGGGGGAGCTCCTACAATGAGCAGTTCTTC.

Here the CDR3 DNA reads TGTGCCAGCGACATGACAGGGGGCCTAGCTAATGAAAAACTGTTTTTT. Amino acids: CASDMTGGLANEKLFF. The J gene is TRBJ1-4, the V gene TRBV19, with 10 bases identical to TRBD1. The CDR3 is 16 amino acids. CDR1 is LNHDA and CDR2 is SQIVND in the germline V gene (reference sequence). With 9 bases clipped from V and 3 bases from J, the junction kept 10 bases outside the gene matches.

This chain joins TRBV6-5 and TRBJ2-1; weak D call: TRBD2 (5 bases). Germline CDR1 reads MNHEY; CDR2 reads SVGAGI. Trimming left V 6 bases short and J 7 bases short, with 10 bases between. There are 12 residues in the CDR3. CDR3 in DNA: TGTGCCAGCAGAGCCCCGGGGAATGAGCAGTTCTTC. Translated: CASRAPGNEQFF.

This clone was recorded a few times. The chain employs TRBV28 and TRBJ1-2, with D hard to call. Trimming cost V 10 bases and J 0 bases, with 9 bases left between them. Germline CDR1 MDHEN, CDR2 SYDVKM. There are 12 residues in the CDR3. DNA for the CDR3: TGTGCCACCAATGAAGCTAACTATGGCTACACCTTC. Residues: CATNEANYGYTF.

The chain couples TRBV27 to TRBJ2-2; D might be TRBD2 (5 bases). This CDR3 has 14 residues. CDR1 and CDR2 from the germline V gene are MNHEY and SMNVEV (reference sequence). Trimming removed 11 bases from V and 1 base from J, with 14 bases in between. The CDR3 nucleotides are TGTGCCGCCTGTTCGGGGTGGAACACCGGGGAGCTGTTTTTT. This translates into CAACSGWNTGELFF.

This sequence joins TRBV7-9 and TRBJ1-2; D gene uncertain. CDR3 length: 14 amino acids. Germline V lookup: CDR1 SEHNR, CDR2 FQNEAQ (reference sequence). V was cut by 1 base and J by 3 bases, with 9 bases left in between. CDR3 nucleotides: TGTGCCAGCAGCTTAGATTGGCAAGACTATGGCTACACCTTC. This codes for CASSLDWQDYGYTF.

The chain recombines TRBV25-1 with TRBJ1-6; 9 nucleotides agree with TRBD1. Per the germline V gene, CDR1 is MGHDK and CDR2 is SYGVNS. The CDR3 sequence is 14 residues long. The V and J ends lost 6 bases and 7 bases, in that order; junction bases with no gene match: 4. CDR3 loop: CASREGQGNSPLHF. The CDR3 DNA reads TGTGCCAGCAGGGAGGGACAGGGAAATTCACCCCTCCACTTT.

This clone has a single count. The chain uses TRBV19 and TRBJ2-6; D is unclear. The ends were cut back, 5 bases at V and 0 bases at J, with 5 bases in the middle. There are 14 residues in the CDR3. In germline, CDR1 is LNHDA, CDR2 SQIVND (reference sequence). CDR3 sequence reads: CASSPRSGANVLTF. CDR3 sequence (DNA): TGTGCCAGTAGTCCGCGCTCTGGGGCCAACGTCCTGACTTTC.

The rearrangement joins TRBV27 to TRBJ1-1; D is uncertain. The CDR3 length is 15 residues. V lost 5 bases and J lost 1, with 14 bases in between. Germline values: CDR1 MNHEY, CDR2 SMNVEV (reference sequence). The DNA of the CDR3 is TGTGCCAGCAGTCCCATGCACAAACCGAACACTGAAGCTTTCTTT. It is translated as CASSPMHKPNTEAFF.

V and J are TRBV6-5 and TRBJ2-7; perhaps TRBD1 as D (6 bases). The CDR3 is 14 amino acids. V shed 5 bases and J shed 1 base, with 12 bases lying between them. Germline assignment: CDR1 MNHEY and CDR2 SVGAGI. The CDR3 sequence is CASSPQGESYEQYF. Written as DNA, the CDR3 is TGTGCCAGCAGTCCACAGGGAGAGTCCTACGAGCAGTACTTC.